These 15 T cell receptor beta chains were all obtained from the same sample, sequenced in a study of blood T cell repertoires in COVID-19. Sequencing used immunoSEQ multiplex PCR; TCRdb keeps in-frame clones, though not all of them. The sample lists roughly 210,000 clones, about 88% seen once, with approximately 1.6% in the top ten. The sequenced sample was peripheral blood. These receptors came from a man aged 65-85 years with acute or convalescent COVID-19.

The chain joins TRBV19 to TRBJ2-6; no clear D gene. The CDR3 is 16 residues long. V was shortened by 3 bases and J by 4 bases, with 13 bases between the two germline ends. The germline CDR1 and CDR2 sequences are LNHDA and SQIVND (reference sequence). CDR3 amino acids: CASSILGVAGANVLTF. CDR3 DNA sequence: TGTGCCAGTAGTATTCTCGGAGTAGCAGGGGCCAACGTCCTGACTTTC. Based on the CDR3 plus reference TRBV19 and TRBJ2-6, the full variable domain is DGGITQSPKYLFRKEGQNVTLSCEQNLNHDAMYWYRQDPGQGLRLIYYSQIVNDFQKGDIAEGYSVSREKKESFPLTVTSAQKNPTAFYLCASSILGVAGANVLTFGAGSRLTVL.

The chain is built from TRBV5-6 and TRBJ2-3; TRBD2 matches 12 bases. The V and J ends lost 0 bases and 6 bases, in that order; junction bases with no gene match: 5. Germline CDR1 SGHDT, CDR2 YYEEEE. The CDR3 runs 16 residues. The CDR3 is CASSLVGLAGMDTQYF. The CDR3 bases are TGTGCCAGCAGCTTGGTGGGACTAGCGGGCATGGATACGCAGTATTTT.

This CDR3 is CATTITAGGIYGNEQFF. As DNA, the CDR3 is TGTGCCACCACCATCACCGCCGGCGGGATATACGGAAATGAGCAGTTCTTC. The chain combines TRBV24-1 with TRBJ2-1; the D gene is possibly TRBD2 (6 bases). CDR3 length equals 17 residues. The germline gives CDR1 KGHDR, CDR2 SFDVKD. Trimming pared 8 bases from V and 7 bases from J, leaving 26 bases between.

CDR3 sequence (DNA): TGTGCCAGCAGGACAGACACAGGCTACACCTTC. Translation: CASRTDTGYTF. The chain links TRBV25-1 to TRBJ1-2; D may be TRBD1 (5 bases). V was cut by 6 bases and J by 8 bases, with 10 bases left in between. This CDR3 has 11 residues. The germline V gene encodes CDR1 MGHDK and CDR2 SYGVNS.

J is TRBJ2-2 and V is TRBV4-2; TRBD2 agrees at 7 bases. In germline, CDR1 is LGHNA, CDR2 YNFKEQ. The CDR3 runs to 18 residues. J was trimmed by 5 bases and V by 0 bases; bases with no gene match: 12. CDR3 sequence: CASSQDRLVAGRTGELFF. The CDR3 DNA sequence: TGTGCCAGCAGCCAAGATAGGCTAGTAGCGGGTCGGACCGGGGAGCTGTTTTTT.

The chain is built from TRBV5-1 and TRBJ2-1; a possible D gene is TRBD2 (5 bases). Trimming shortened V by 0 bases and J by 4 bases, and 8 bases separated the two germline ends. This CDR3 spans 14 amino acids. Germline values: CDR1 SGHRS, CDR2 YFSETQ. The CDR3 region has the DNA TGCGCCAGCAGCTTGGCACCGGGATACAATGAGCAGTTCTTC. This codes for CASSLAPGYNEQFF. The complete variable domain, with remaining parts taken from reference TRBV5-1 and TRBJ2-1, reads KAGVTQTPRYLIKTRGQQVTLSCSPISGHRSVSWYQQTPGQGLQFLFEYFSETQRNKGNFPGRFSGRQFSNSRSEMNVSTLELGDSALYLCASSLAPGYNEQFFGPGTRLTVL.

The chain recombines TRBV10-3 with TRBJ1-1; D is perhaps TRBD1 (5 bases). V was shortened by 8 bases and J by 11 bases, with 15 bases between the two germline ends. Germline lookup yields CDR1 ENHRY and CDR2 SYGVKD. This CDR3 has 11 amino acids. For the CDR3, the DNA is TGTGCCATCGGGGGGGGAGGGAACGCTTTCTTT. As protein: CAIGGGGNAFF.

The chain recombines TRBV5-4 with TRBJ2-1, with D possibly TRBD2 on 5 matching bases. The V gene lost 0 bases and the J gene lost 4 bases, with 14 bases spanning the gap. Germline values: CDR1 SGHNT, CDR2 YYREEE (reference sequence). This CDR3 comprises 16 residues. The CDR3 DNA follows: TGTGCCAGCAGCTTGGTTTCGTCTAGCATGTACAATGAGCAGTTCTTC. It yields the protein CASSLVSSSMYNEQFF.

The chain recombines TRBV4-2 with TRBJ1-2, with a tentative D call TRBD1 (5 bases). V was pared by 7 bases and J by 6 bases, with 18 bases between. The CDR3 is 14 residues long. Germline CDR1 is LGHNA and CDR2 is YNFKEQ. The CDR3 is CASNDRAGGDGYTF. The CDR3, as DNA: TGTGCCAGCAACGACCGGGCCGGAGGGGATGGCTACACCTTC.

The V and J genes are TRBV7-2 and TRBJ1-2; 8 nucleotides align to TRBD1. This CDR3 comprises 15 residues. Trimming at V came to 4 bases and at J to 5 bases, leaving 9 bases not matched to a gene. Germline loops: CDR1 SGHTA, CDR2 FQGNSA. The CDR3 reads CASSSGQVAAYGYTF. The CDR3, as DNA: TGTGCCAGCAGCTCGGGACAGGTTGCGGCATATGGCTACACCTTC.

This clone is a singleton in its sample. The rearrangement joins TRBV11-2 to TRBJ2-4; 8 nucleotides line up with TRBD1. With 5 bases clipped from V and 4 bases from J, the junction kept 16 bases outside the gene matches. This CDR3 is 18 amino acids long. From germline, CDR1 is SGHAT and CDR2 FQNNGV. The CDR3, as DNA: TGTGCCAGCAGCCCTAGGGGGCAGGGGGCTTACGGAAAAAACATTCAGTACTTC. Its protein is CASSPRGQGAYGKNIQYF.

This rearrangement joins TRBV6-5 to TRBJ1-1; D is perhaps TRBD1 (5 bases). The CDR3 length is 11 residues. Trimming left V 6 bases short and J 6 bases short, with 8 bases between. Germline V gene sequence: CDR1 MNHEY, CDR2 SVGAGI. CDR3 coding DNA: TGTGCCAGCAGGGGGCTCGCTGAAGCTTTCTTT. This gives the protein CASRGLAEAFF.

This clone was seen only once. This chain links TRBV4-1 with TRBJ2-1, with TRBD1 identical over 8 bases. CDR1 is MGHRA, CDR2 YSYEKL, per germline. The CDR3 is 15 residues long. Trimming cost V 0 bases and J 11 bases; bases outside gene matches: 9. For the CDR3, the DNA is TGCGCCAGCAGCCAAGACTCCGGACAGGGCCTACAGCAGTTCTTC. Amino acid sequence: CASSQDSGQGLQQFF.

This chain connects TRBV7-3 to TRBJ2-1; D remains ambiguous. CDR3 length equals 14 residues. Germline V gene data show CDR1 as SGHTA and CDR2 as FQGTGA. V was shortened by 2 bases and J by 10 bases, with 15 bases between the two germline ends. Written as DNA, the CDR3 is TGTGCCAGCAGCTTAGGGCCCCAATCGCTGGAGCAGTTCTTC. This gives the protein CASSLGPQSLEQFF.

The chain recombines TRBV28 with TRBJ2-2, with 10 bases matching TRBD1. Germline loops: CDR1 MDHEN, CDR2 SYDVKM. There are 16 residues in the CDR3. The V segment lost 6 bases and the J segment 3 bases; nucleotides outside the gene matches: 7. The CDR3 region has the DNA TGTGCCAGCAGAAATGCCGGGACAGGGGACACCGGGGAGCTGTTTTTT. It is translated as CASRNAGTGDTGELFF.